Sequencing of this T cell receptor beta chain was carried out in a study of siplizumab effects on memory and regulatory T cells. Details on this clone: Its specificity is unknown.

The repertoire was sequenced with immunoSEQ multiplex PCR; TCRdb's copy has only in-frame clones and lacks some. The profile covers under 100,000 clones, with 87% appearing a single time and around 1.6% taken by the ten largest. Study conclusions and caveats: Among sequences traceable to unstimulated CD4+ memory cells, alloreactive ones were significantly reduced by siplizumab.

V shed 4 bases and J shed 4 bases, with 10 bases lying between them. This CDR3 spans 13 amino acids. The germline gives CDR1 MDHEN, CDR2 SYDVKM. Sequenced input: Tregs sorted from blood. The chain employs TRBV28 and TRBJ1-2; D might be TRBD1 (5 bases). The clonotype comes from a human donor in good health. The CDR3: CASSYQQGYGYTF. CDR3 DNA: TGTGCCAGCAGTTACCAGCAGGGCTATGGCTACACCTTC.